What follows is one T cell receptor (beta chain) and its context. V dropped 3 bases and J dropped 3 bases, with 10 bases sitting between them. Per germline, CDR1 LNHDA and CDR2 SQIVND (reference sequence). This CDR3 comprises 14 residues. The data were obtained in a study of blood T cell repertoires in COVID-19. About the research overall: Acute and convalescent COVID-19 specimens originated in the United States, Italy and Spain. From T cells, B-cell-depleted T cells, or PBMCs came the material, which was cDNA or gDNA.

Per the original methods: Amplified reference gene primers provided the basis for estimating nucleated cell counts. The method was immunoSEQ multiplex PCR; TCRdb's version includes in-frame clones alone and lacks a portion of them. V and J calls and clone size are copied from that table; D and trimming were computed from the DNA. The sample consists of about 130,000 clones, about four fifths of them appearing once. This chain joins TRBV19 and TRBJ2-3; D might be TRBD2 (5 bases). This TCR was sampled from a woman aged 45 to 65 with acute or convalescent COVID-19. The specimen sequenced was peripheral blood. As DNA, the CDR3 is TGTGCCAGTAGTATGGGCCGGGGTACAGATACGCAGTATTTT. It encodes CASSMGRGTDTQYF.